This T cell receptor beta chain was identified during a study of identical twins. Study results and caveats: Twins' excess sharing was less marked for out-of-frame beta sequences. Low generation probability was overrepresented in out-of-frame alpha sequences shared by twins.

Details on this clonotype: The antigen is unknown.

Trimming took 6 bases from V and 4 from J; bases not matched to a gene: 12. The V gene's germline CDR1 is DFQATT and CDR2 SNEGSKA (reference sequence). This CDR3 has 14 amino acids. Each cDNA held unique molecular identifiers, and template switching gave it a universal primer site. TCRdb reprocessed the 5' RACE reads with MiXCR, giving one entry per CDR3 protein. Of 450,000 to 650,000 distinct CDR3 sequences in the sample, about 16% are singletons; the top ten hold roughly 0.46%. The same sample was also studied in work on yellow fever vaccine responses in identical twins. That source adds: Twin vaccine T cell responses reportedly seemed partly convergent, partly personalized.

This TCR was recovered from a woman younger than 30 in good health. The chain couples TRBV20-1 to TRBJ2-7; 7 nucleotides line up with TRBD1. The sequencing sample was made of CD4+ T cells sorted from blood. The CDR3 nucleotides are TGCAGTGCAACCCTCGACAGGGTTGCATACGAGCAGTACTTC. Encoded protein: CSATLDRVAYEQYF.